This entry describes one T cell receptor beta chain. Its antigen remains unidentified. At one end the junction does not follow the germline gene, possibly because of a read error. The use of a sample-barcoded 5' primer and a J-beta primer mix characterized a second PCR of 7 to 11 cycles. Via MiXCR, TCRdb re-called the 5' RACE reads, giving one row per CDR3 protein. The repertoire consists of roughly 1,300,000 distinct CDR3 sequences, with roughly 59% occurring once and the leading ten covering over 6.5%. The CDR3 runs to 12 residues. This sample is drawn from a study of blood T cells in healthy people across ages. Study conclusions and caveats: Getting older went along with TCR beta diversity per million T cells dropping roughly linearly.

Sequencing input: blood. J is TRBJ2-7 and V is TRBV12-3 or TRBV12-4; tentative D call: TRBD1 (6 bases). The J call could be wrong; TRBJ2-5 is a better fit for the DNA end. The sequence was collected from a man aged 18 to 30 in good health. CDR3 region: CTSSPDRETQYF. CDR3 in DNA: TGTACCAGCAGTCCAGACAGGGAGACCCAGTACTTC.